Listed below are T cell receptor beta chains from one sample, sequenced in a study of shared clonotypes between healthy human individuals. Clones were sequenced by immunoSEQ multiplex PCR, and TCRdb holds only the in-frame ones, with some missing. The sample lists approximately 640,000 clones, 90% occurring once. Sequences were obtained from memory CD8+ T cells from PBMCs. These receptors were collected from a man aged 18 to 30 in good health. Some clones in this sample may be carry-over from other donors' samples. CDR3s include the opening cysteine and the closing phenylalanine or tryptophan. The D gene is left open where the match is weak. The listing skips clone size in some rows; elsewhere it reads once, few, many or a size class.

J: TRBJ2-5
D: TRBD2
size: NA
V: TRBV29-1
CDR3: CSVGLAGRETQYF
DNA: TGCAGCGTTGGACTAGCGGGAAGGGAGACCCAGTACTTC

J: TRBJ1-2
D: TRBD1
size: NA
V: TRBV27
CDR3: CASSLSGTGYYGYTF
DNA: TGTGCCAGCAGTTTATCCGGGACAGGTTACTATGGCTACACCTTC

J: TRBJ2-7
D: NA
size: NA
V: TRBV9
CDR3: CASFLGGSYEQYF
DNA: TGTGCCAGCTTCCTGGGGGGATCCTACGAGCAGTACTTC

J: TRBJ1-2
D: NA
size: NA
V: TRBV20-1
CDR3: CSAGRGPGYTF
DNA: TGCAGTGCGGGCCGGGGTCCCGGCTACACCTTC

J: TRBJ2-2
D: NA
size: once
V: TRBV9
CDR3: CASSSYPGAGTGELFF
DNA: TGTGCCAGCAGCTCTTACCCGGGGGCCGGCACCGGGGAGCTGTTTTTT

J: TRBJ1-5
D: TRBD1
size: NA
V: TRBV5-6
CDR3: CASSQGDGAQHF
DNA: TGTGCCAGCAGCCAGGGGGACGGAGCACAGCATTTT

J: TRBJ1-1
D: NA
size: NA
V: TRBV7-9
CDR3: CASRLSGGSDGAFF
DNA: TGTGCCAGCAGACTAAGCGGGGGCTCGGACGGAGCTTTCTTT

J: TRBJ2-4
D: TRBD1
size: NA
V: TRBV29-1
CDR3: CSVEDLQGDGAKNIQYF
DNA: TGCAGCGTTGAAGATCTTCAGGGGGACGGAGCCAAAAACATTCAGTACTTC

J: TRBJ2-2
D: NA
size: NA
V: TRBV19
CDR3: CATSHSGRNTGELFF
DNA: TGTGCCACTTCCCATAGCGGAAGGAACACCGGGGAGCTGTTTTTT

J: TRBJ2-7
D: NA
size: NA
V: TRBV10-3
CDR3: CAISDGTRTYEQYF
DNA: TGTGCCATCAGTGATGGGACAAGGACCTACGAGCAGTACTTC

J: TRBJ2-5
D: NA
size: NA
V: TRBV7-9
CDR3: CASSLVSSVQETQYF
DNA: TGTGCCAGCAGCTTAGTTTCGTCCGTCCAAGAGACCCAGTACTTC

J: TRBJ2-1
D: TRBD2
size: NA
V: TRBV27
CDR3: CASSWGGGHNEQFF
DNA: TGTGCCAGCAGTTGGGGCGGGGGTCACAATGAGCAGTTCTTC

J: TRBJ2-7
D: TRBD2
size: once
V: TRBV27
CDR3: CASRVPGTSGEQYF
DNA: TGTGCCAGCAGAGTCCCCGGGACTAGTGGGGAGCAGTACTTC

J: TRBJ2-7
D: TRBD1
size: NA
V: TRBV7-9
CDR3: CASGYRGSSYEQYF
DNA: TGTGCCAGCGGTTACAGGGGCAGCTCCTACGAGCAGTACTTC

J: TRBJ2-7
D: NA
size: once
V: TRBV28
CDR3: CASSLTASTMAYEQYF
DNA: TGTGCCAGCAGTTTAACGGCCTCGACTATGGCCTACGAGCAGTACTTC

J: TRBJ2-6
D: NA
size: NA
V: TRBV18
CDR3: CASSPTRSTGANVLTF
DNA: TGTGCCAGCTCACCGACACGCTCTACTGGGGCCAACGTCCTGACTTTC

J: TRBJ2-5
D: NA
size: NA
V: TRBV9
CDR3: CASSPWGRKETQYF
DNA: TGTGCCAGCAGCCCTTGGGGGCGTAAAGAGACCCAGTACTTC

J: TRBJ2-1
D: NA
size: once
V: TRBV21-1
CDR3: CARGGDLQGVRNEQFF
DNA: TGTGCCAGAGGGGGAGACCTACAGGGGGTGAGGAATGAGCAGTTCTTC

J: TRBJ2-1
D: NA
size: once
V: TRBV5-1
CDR3: CASSLHDLLELGKQFF
DNA: TGCGCCAGCAGCTTGCATGATCTATTAGAACTAGGAAAGCAGTTCTTC

J: TRBJ2-7
D: NA
size: NA
V: TRBV19
CDR3: CASSIDSQRPYEQYF
DNA: TGTGCCAGTAGTATAGACTCCCAGCGGCCCTACGAGCAGTACTTC

J: TRBJ1-5
D: NA
size: NA
V: TRBV11-2
CDR3: CASSLVQGHQPQHF
DNA: TGTGCCAGCAGCTTAGTTCAGGGGCATCAGCCCCAGCATTTT

J: TRBJ1-1
D: NA
size: few
V: TRBV7-2
CDR3: CASSLVVRADTEAFF
DNA: TGTGCCAGCAGCTTAGTCGTCAGGGCGGACACTGAAGCTTTCTTT

J: TRBJ1-5
D: NA
size: NA
V: TRBV28
CDR3: CASSLAEFYRNQPQHF
DNA: TGTGCCAGCAGTTTGGCGGAGTTTTACCGCAATCAGCCCCAGCATTTT

J: TRBJ2-7
D: NA
size: NA
V: TRBV13
CDR3: CASSSFDLAHPDEQYF
DNA: TGTGCCAGCAGCTCCTTCGACCTGGCCCACCCCGACGAGCAGTACTTC

J: TRBJ1-2
D: NA
size: few
V: TRBV10-3
CDR3: CAISEGADGYTF
DNA: TGTGCCATCAGTGAGGGTGCCGACGGCTACACCTTC

J: TRBJ2-7
D: NA
size: many
V: TRBV28
CDR3: CASSFRASEDEQYF
DNA: TGTGCCAGCAGTTTTAGGGCTAGCGAAGACGAGCAGTACTTC

J: TRBJ2-1
D: TRBD2
size: NA
V: TRBV27
CDR3: CATMVGTSYYNEQFF
DNA: TGTGCCACCATGGTCGGGACTAGCTACTACAATGAGCAGTTCTTC

J: TRBJ2-3
D: TRBD2
size: NA
V: TRBV4-3
CDR3: CASSQVAGNTDTQYF
DNA: TGCGCCAGCAGCCAAGTAGCGGGTAACACAGATACGCAGTATTTT

J: TRBJ2-2
D: NA
size: NA
V: TRBV28
CDR3: CASSLADRTGELFF
DNA: TGTGCCAGCAGTTTAGCCGACAGGACCGGGGAGCTGTTTTTT

J: TRBJ2-1
D: NA
size: once
V: TRBV10-1
CDR3: CASSESYNEQFF
DNA: TGCGCCAGCAGTGAGTCGTACAATGAGCAGTTCTTC

J: TRBJ1-2
D: NA
size: NA
V: TRBV10-3
CDR3: CAISESEGVPSNYGYTF
DNA: TGTGCCATCAGTGAGTCCGAAGGGGTACCTTCTAACTATGGCTACACCTTC

J: TRBJ2-7
D: TRBD2
size: NA
V: TRBV5-1
CDR3: CASSGTTSGSYEQYF
DNA: TGCGCCAGCAGCGGCACGACTAGCGGCTCCTACGAGCAGTACTTC

J: TRBJ2-2
D: NA
size: once
V: TRBV9
CDR3: CASSNPGGLPNTGELFF
DNA: TGTGCCAGCAGCAACCCCGGGGGGCTCCCGAACACCGGGGAGCTGTTTTTT

J: TRBJ1-4
D: NA
size: NA
V: TRBV11-2
CDR3: CASSPAGGVEELFF
DNA: TGTGCCAGCAGCCCTGCCGGGGGGGTCGAGGAACTGTTTTTT

J: TRBJ2-7
D: TRBD1
size: NA
V: TRBV7-9
CDR3: CASSVSWTGETYEQYF
DNA: TGTGCCAGCAGCGTATCCTGGACAGGGGAAACCTACGAGCAGTACTTC

J: TRBJ2-3
D: NA
size: NA
V: TRBV5-1
CDR3: CASSLNFDTQYF
DNA: TGCGCCAGCAGCTTGAATTTCGATACGCAGTATTTT

J: TRBJ2-1
D: NA
size: once
V: TRBV15
CDR3: CATSRGKTVTIYNEQFF
DNA: TGTGCCACCAGCAGGGGGAAGACAGTCACTATCTACAATGAGCAGTTCTTC